The entry that follows covers one TCR beta chain sequence. Its antigen is currently unknown. This sample is part of a study of immune cell composition in non-small cell lung cancer. The assay was immunoSEQ multiplex PCR, and TCRdb's table has in-frame clones only and misses some. The repertoire holds under 3,000 clones, with around 76% as singletons. This CDR3 region has 18 residues. Germline CDR1 GTSNPN, CDR2 SVGIG (reference sequence). Trimming at V came to 1 base and at J to 7 bases, leaving 17 bases not matched to a gene. Points from the study as a whole: Approximately 73% of squamous and approximately 31% of adenocarcinoma cases had tumour-associated clones >0.5%. Top 10 clone scores and clonality were higher in squamous than adenocarcinoma.

This TCR came from a human donor with non-small cell lung cancer. The chain links TRBV30 to TRBJ2-1, with 9 bases matching TRBD2. The sample was lung tumor tissue. CDR3 sequence (DNA): TGTGCCTGGAGTGCTCGTGGAGGTGGCGGGAGGGCCATAAATGAGCAGTTCTTC. This gives the protein CAWSARGGGGRAINEQFF.